These 32 T cell receptor beta chains originate from one sample sequenced in a study of cytomegalovirus exposure and HLA in healthy donors. PCR primers comprised 60 Vbeta and 13 Jbeta primers. Clones were read by immunoSEQ multiplex PCR, and TCRdb kept only the in-frame ones, dropping some. Of about 100,000 clones in the sample, about 82% are singletons; the top ten hold less than 9.5%. The sample was PBMCs. All receptors come from a man in his thirties or forties in good health and CMV-seronegative.

This clone showed up just a few times. The chain couples TRBV7-9 to TRBJ2-2, with 7 bases fitting TRBD1. Trimming removed 5 bases from V and 4 bases from J; junction bases left unmatched: 7. The CDR3 loop spans 15 amino acids. In germline, CDR1 is SEHNR, CDR2 FQNEAQ (reference sequence). The CDR3 sequence: CASSPNRGVTGELFF. Written as DNA, the CDR3 is TGTGCCAGCAGCCCAAACAGGGGCGTCACCGGGGAGCTGTTTTTT. The whole variable domain, remainder taken from reference TRBV7-9 and TRBJ2-2, is DTGVSQNPRHKITKRGQNVTFRCDPISEHNRLYWYRQTLGQGPEFLTYFQNEAQLEKSRLLSDRFSAERPKGSFSTLEIQRTEQGDSAMYLCASSPNRGVTGELFFGEGSRLTVL.

The rearrangement links TRBV28 to TRBJ1-1; a possible D gene is TRBD1 (6 bases). Germline assignment: CDR1 MDHEN and CDR2 SYDVKM. This CDR3 is built from 14 residues. The ends were cut back, 3 bases at V and 4 bases at J, with 12 bases in the middle. The CDR3 here is CASSFRAGATEAFF. CDR3 nucleotides: TGTGCCAGCAGTTTCAGGGCGGGGGCCACTGAAGCTTTCTTT.

There are a few counts of this clone. V gene TRBV25-1 combines with J gene TRBJ2-3; the match to TRBD2 covers 10 bases. The CDR3 totals 16 residues. Germline V lookup: CDR1 MGHDK, CDR2 SYGVNS. J gave up 5 bases and V 0 bases, and 5 bases lay outside the gene matches. CDR3 protein: CASSEYKRGGRDTQYF. The CDR3 region has the DNA TGTGCCAGCAGTGAATATAAGCGGGGGGGCCGAGATACGCAGTATTTT.

The chain recombines TRBV27 with TRBJ1-1; D is ambiguous. CDR3 size: 17 residues. The V gene's germline CDR1 is MNHEY and CDR2 SMNVEV (reference sequence). The V end lost 3 bases, the J end lost 5 bases, and 22 bases lay between the germline ends. The CDR3 here is CASSFRISVRVATEAFF. CDR3 in DNA: TGTGCCAGCAGTTTCCGTATAAGTGTTCGGGTAGCGACTGAAGCTTTCTTT.

The sample holds a few counts of this clone. This chain joins TRBV5-1 and TRBJ2-3; possibly TRBD2 for D (5 bases). The ends were cut back, 3 bases at V and 5 bases at J, with 19 bases in the middle. The CDR3 has 16 amino acids. Germline V gives CDR1 SGHRS, CDR2 YFSETQ. The CDR3 DNA sequence: TGCGCCAGCAGCTCTCCCGCAGGCCGGGCGGGAGATACGCAGTATTTT. The encoded protein is CASSSPAGRAGDTQYF.

The J gene is TRBJ1-1, the V gene TRBV5-1, with 7 nucleotides matching TRBD1. Trimming removed 0 bases from V and 5 bases from J; junction bases left unmatched: 4. The CDR3 consists of 14 residues. Germline V lookup: CDR1 SGHRS, CDR2 YFSETQ. The CDR3 nucleotides are TGCGCCAGCAGCTTGGCCACAGGGGAAACTGAAGCTTTCTTT. Protein: CASSLATGETEAFF.

This clone was counted between two and nine times. The CDR3 DNA is TGTGCCACGGAACAGGGGGAGACCCAGTACTTC. This encodes CATEQGETQYF. The chain couples TRBV2 to TRBJ2-5; 7 bases agree with TRBD1. This CDR3 spans 11 amino acids. The J segment lost 5 bases and the V segment lost 10 bases, leaving 4 bases of the junction unmatched. Germline assignment: CDR1 SNHLY and CDR2 FYNNEI. Drawing the rest from reference TRBV2 and TRBJ2-5, the complete variable domain is EPEVTQTPSHQVTQMGQEVILRCVPISNHLYFYWYRQILGQKVEFLVSFYNNEISEKSEIFDDQFSVERPDGSNFTLKIRSTKLEDSAMYFCATEQGETQYFGPGTRLLVL.

This chain connects TRBV5-6 to TRBJ2-1, with TRBD2 identical over 7 bases. J lost 0 bases, V lost 2 bases, and 5 bases had no gene match. The germline gives CDR1 SGHDT, CDR2 YYEEEE. CDR3 length equals 16 residues. CDR3 residues: CASSFGLADSYNEQFF. The DNA for the CDR3 is TGTGCCAGCAGCTTTGGTCTAGCGGACTCCTACAATGAGCAGTTCTTC. Together with reference TRBV5-6 and TRBJ2-1, the CDR3 gives the full variable domain: DAGVTQSPTHLIKTRGQQVTLRCSPKSGHDTVSWYQQALGQGPQFIFQYYEEEERQRGNFPDRFSGHQFPNYSSELNVNALLLGDSALYLCASSFGLADSYNEQFFGPGTRLTVL.

The chain combines TRBV30 with TRBJ2-2; D perhaps matches TRBD1 (6 bases). Germline V lookup: CDR1 GTSNPN, CDR2 SVGIG (reference sequence). The CDR3 is made up of 16 amino acids. The V end lost 3 bases, the J end lost 2 bases, and 16 bases lay between the germline ends. CDR3 DNA: TGTGCCTGGAGCTGGGAAACAGGGTTCAACACCGGGGAGCTGTTTTTT. This encodes CAWSWETGFNTGELFF.

The chain has TRBV10-3 and TRBJ2-5; 9 nucleotides line up with TRBD2. CDR3 length: 14 residues. Per germline, CDR1 ENHRY and CDR2 SYGVKD. Unmatched junction bases numbered 3, after V lost 3 bases and J lost 4 bases. This CDR3 is CAISDRGGAETQYF. As DNA, the CDR3 is TGTGCCATCAGTGATCGCGGGGGGGCAGAGACCCAGTACTTC.

Only a few counts were recorded for this clone. The chain couples TRBV5-1 to TRBJ1-2; 9 nucleotides line up with TRBD1. The germline V gene has CDR1 SGHRS and CDR2 YFSETQ. The CDR3 is 15 amino acids. V was pared by 3 bases and J by 6 bases, with 9 bases of the junction left unmatched. This CDR3 reads CASSYQGQGIDGYTF. CDR3 DNA: TGCGCCAGCAGCTACCAAGGACAGGGGATTGATGGCTACACCTTC.

The chain recombines TRBV27 with TRBJ1-1, with D possibly being TRBD1 (5 bases). The CDR3 contains 11 residues. Germline CDR1 reads MNHEY; CDR2 reads SMNVEV (reference sequence). V was cut by 9 bases and J by 2 bases, with 7 bases left in between. The CDR3 bases are TGTGCCAGGACAGACAACACTGAAGCTTTCTTT. Translating gives CARTDNTEAFF.

This sequence joins TRBV30 and TRBJ2-7; TRBD1 aligns across 10 bases. The CDR3 length is 15 residues. Germline CDR1 is GTSNPN and CDR2 is SVGIG (reference sequence). Germline trimming cut 0 bases from V and 6 bases from J; bases unmatched to any gene: 8. The CDR3 region is CAWSVPPGTGVEQYF. CDR3 bases: TGTGCCTGGAGTGTACCCCCCGGGACAGGGGTCGAGCAGTACTTC.

The J gene is TRBJ1-3, the V gene TRBV5-6; 9 nucleotides match TRBD1. Germline loops: CDR1 SGHDT, CDR2 YYEEEE. V lost 4 bases, J lost 1 base, and 9 bases stayed unmatched. The CDR3 loop spans 17 amino acids. CDR3 nucleotides: TGTGCCAGCAGCCCCCCTTGGGGACAGGGATCTGGAAACACCATATATTTT. This codes for CASSPPWGQGSGNTIYF. Using reference TRBV5-6 and TRBJ1-3 for the parts outside the CDR3, the full variable domain is DAGVTQSPTHLIKTRGQQVTLRCSPKSGHDTVSWYQQALGQGPQFIFQYYEEEERQRGNFPDRFSGHQFPNYSSELNVNALLLGDSALYLCASSPPWGQGSGNTIYFGEGSWLTVV.

This sequence joins TRBV9 and TRBJ2-1; D remains unclear. The V gene's germline CDR1 is SGDLS and CDR2 YYNGEE. Trimming took off 5 bases at V and 7 bases at J, with 4 bases between the two ends. This CDR3 contains 10 residues. This chain's CDR3 is CASSPNEQFF. The DNA for the CDR3 is TGTGCCAGCAGTCCTAATGAGCAGTTCTTC.

V usage is TRBV7-9 and J usage is TRBJ1-4; D remains ambiguous. Looked up from germline, CDR1 is SEHNR and CDR2 is FQNEAQ (reference sequence). V was pared by 5 bases and J by 7 bases, with 11 bases between. The CDR3 loop spans 13 amino acids. CDR3 bases: TGTGCCAGCAGCGCTATTCCAAGTGAAAAACTGTTTTTT. This sequence encodes CASSAIPSEKLFF.

The V and J genes are TRBV4-2 and TRBJ2-7, with 10 nucleotides matching TRBD2. The CDR3 extends over 15 amino acids. The germline gives CDR1 LGHNA, CDR2 YNFKEQ. V dropped 1 base and J dropped 6; count of bases not matched to a gene: 6. The CDR3 loop is CASSQVSGGVSEQYF. In DNA form, the CDR3 reads TGTGCCAGCAGCCAAGTAAGCGGGGGGGTGAGCGAGCAGTACTTC.

This chain connects TRBV7-9 to TRBJ2-5; possible D gene TRBD2, 7 bases. The V gene lost 4 bases and the J gene lost 1 base, with 16 bases spanning the gap. This CDR3 region has 16 residues. Germline CDR1 reads SEHNR; CDR2 reads FQNEAQ (reference sequence). The CDR3 DNA is TGTGCCAGCAGCTGGGGGGCGGGAGAAGCCCAAGAGACCCAGTACTTC. Protein sequence: CASSWGAGEAQETQYF.

This clone was observed a few times. The chain couples TRBV30 to TRBJ2-5, with 7 bases lining up with TRBD1. V shed 8 bases, J shed 6 bases, and the junction held 12 bases outside the gene matches. Per germline, CDR1 GTSNPN and CDR2 SVGIG (reference sequence). The CDR3 runs 13 residues. Here the CDR3 reads CATAAGGLKTQYF. Here the CDR3 DNA reads TGTGCCACGGCGGCAGGGGGTCTGAAGACCCAGTACTTC.

The genes are TRBV5-4 and TRBJ2-1, with 11 bases identical to TRBD2. The CDR3 consists of 17 residues. V dropped 7 bases and J dropped 6; count of bases not matched to a gene: 15. Germline CDR1 SGHNT, CDR2 YYREEE (reference sequence). CDR3 sequence: CASYRGGSGGAGNEQFF. The CDR3 region has the DNA TGTGCCAGCTACCGCGGGGGTAGCGGGGGGGCGGGCAATGAGCAGTTCTTC.

CDR3 in DNA: TGTGCCAGCAGCCCCCGGAACAGGGATCAGCCCCAGCATTTT. Translating it yields CASSPRNRDQPQHF. The chain links TRBV2 to TRBJ1-5; maybe TRBD1 (6 bases). V lost 6 bases and J lost 5, with 14 bases in between. The CDR3 extends over 14 amino acids. Looked up from germline, CDR1 is SNHLY and CDR2 is FYNNEI.

The chain is built from TRBV5-4 and TRBJ2-1, with D maybe TRBD2 (5 bases). Trimming took off 1 base at V and 8 bases at J, with 16 bases between the two ends. In germline, CDR1 is SGHNT, CDR2 YYREEE (reference sequence). The CDR3 has 15 amino acids. The CDR3 loop reads CASSLSSSGDDEQFF. The CDR3, as DNA: TGTGCCAGCAGCTTGAGTTCCAGCGGCGACGATGAGCAGTTCTTC.

The rearrangement links TRBV29-1 to TRBJ1-2; D ambiguous. The germline V gene has CDR1 SQVTM and CDR2 ANQGSEA. The CDR3 has 13 amino acids. Trimming took 5 bases from V and 8 from J, leaving 18 bases between them. CDR3 amino acids: CSVQAVGVGGYTF. CDR3 in DNA: TGCAGCGTTCAGGCCGTCGGGGTTGGAGGCTACACCTTC.

The CDR3 loop reads CAWTPARAGDGYTF. The CDR3, as DNA: TGTGCCTGGACCCCGGCCCGTGCAGGGGACGGCTACACCTTC. The V gene is TRBV30, the J gene TRBJ1-2; D may be TRBD1 (6 bases). In germline, CDR1 is GTSNPN, CDR2 SVGIG (reference sequence). The CDR3 is made up of 14 amino acids. V was pared by 4 bases and J by 8 bases, with 20 bases between.

The gene calls are TRBV6-5 and TRBJ2-7; possibly TRBD1 for D (8 bases). The ends were cut back, 2 bases at V and 9 bases at J, with 14 bases in the middle. The CDR3 loop spans 13 amino acids. Germline CDR1 and CDR2: MNHEY and SVGAGI. The CDR3 protein is CASSYGTGGGQYF. Here the CDR3 DNA reads TGTGCCAGCAGTTACGGGACAGGCGGGGGGCAGTACTTC.

The V call is TRBV18, the J call TRBJ2-1; possibly TRBD2 for D (6 bases). The V end lost 2 bases, the J end lost 5 bases, and 10 bases lay between the germline ends. This CDR3 region has 14 residues. Germline V gene lookup returns CDR1 KGHSH and CDR2 LQKENI. CDR3 sequence: CASSPATSNNEQFF. The CDR3 DNA follows: TGTGCCAGCTCACCAGCCACTAGCAACAATGAGCAGTTCTTC.

The chain recombines TRBV7-9 with TRBJ2-2; D may be TRBD1 (6 bases). V gave up 6 bases and J gave up 7 bases, with 21 bases separating them. CDR1 is SEHNR, CDR2 FQNEAQ, per germline (reference sequence). This CDR3 is built from 16 residues. CDR3: CASSFPGTSLGGELFF. In DNA, the CDR3 is TGTGCCAGCAGTTTCCCCGGGACAAGTCTTGGCGGGGAGCTGTTTTTT.

This chain joins TRBV11-2 and TRBJ2-7; 9 bases line up with TRBD1. From germline, CDR1 is SGHAT and CDR2 FQNNGV. The CDR3 is 14 amino acids. Trimming cost V 5 bases and J 6 bases; bases outside gene matches: 8. The CDR3 loop is CASSPWTGEGEQYF. CDR3 bases: TGTGCCAGCAGCCCCTGGACAGGGGAAGGCGAGCAGTACTTC.

V and J are TRBV7-2 and TRBJ1-2; a possible D gene is TRBD1 (6 bases). The CDR3 is 13 amino acids. Germline CDR1 and CDR2: SGHTA and FQGNSA. Deletions cut 5 bases from V and 8 bases from J, with 15 bases between. This CDR3 reads CASSQSGGAGYTF. The CDR3 region has the DNA TGTGCCAGCAGCCAAAGCGGGGGGGCCGGCTACACCTTC.

With respect to this clone: Other DNA sequences in this specimen translate into the identical CDR3. This chain links TRBV30 with TRBJ1-5; TRBD1 is a possible D gene (5 bases). From germline, CDR1 is GTSNPN and CDR2 SVGIG (reference sequence). This CDR3 has 13 residues. Trimming took off 3 bases at V and 4 bases at J, with 10 bases between the two ends. The CDR3 nucleotides read TGTGCCTGGAGCGGGGGGGATAATCAGCCCCAGCATTTT. Residues: CAWSGGDNQPQHF. The full variable domain, its missing parts supplied by reference TRBV30 and TRBJ1-5, is SQTIHQWPATLVQPVGSPLSLECTVEGTSNPNLYWYRQAAGRGLQLLFYSVGIGQISSEVPQNLSASRPQDRQFILSSKKLLLSDSGFYLCAWSGGDNQPQHFGDGTRLSIL.

This clone showed up just once. V usage is TRBV7-9 and J usage is TRBJ1-1, with a possible D match to TRBD1 (5 bases). V lost 3 bases and J 1 base, leaving 9 bases between the germline ends. There are 14 residues in the CDR3. Germline V gene sequence: CDR1 SEHNR, CDR2 FQNEAQ (reference sequence). The CDR3 loop reads CASSLGQGNTEAFF. CDR3 DNA: TGTGCCAGCAGCTTGGGGCAGGGGAACACTGAAGCTTTCTTT. The variable domain in full, completed from reference TRBV7-9 and TRBJ1-1, reads DTGVSQNPRHKITKRGQNVTFRCDPISEHNRLYWYRQTLGQGPEFLTYFQNEAQLEKSRLLSDRFSAERPKGSFSTLEIQRTEQGDSAMYLCASSLGQGNTEAFFGQGTRLTVV.

For the CDR3, the DNA is TGCGCCAGCAGCTTGGAGGGACTAGCGGGATGGGGTGGCACAGATACGCAGTATTTT. Encoded protein: CASSLEGLAGWGGTDTQYF. V gene TRBV5-1 combines with J gene TRBJ2-3, with 13 nucleotides matching TRBD2. This CDR3 has 19 residues. Looked up from germline, CDR1 is SGHRS and CDR2 is YFSETQ. V dropped 0 bases and J dropped 1; count of bases not matched to a gene: 8.